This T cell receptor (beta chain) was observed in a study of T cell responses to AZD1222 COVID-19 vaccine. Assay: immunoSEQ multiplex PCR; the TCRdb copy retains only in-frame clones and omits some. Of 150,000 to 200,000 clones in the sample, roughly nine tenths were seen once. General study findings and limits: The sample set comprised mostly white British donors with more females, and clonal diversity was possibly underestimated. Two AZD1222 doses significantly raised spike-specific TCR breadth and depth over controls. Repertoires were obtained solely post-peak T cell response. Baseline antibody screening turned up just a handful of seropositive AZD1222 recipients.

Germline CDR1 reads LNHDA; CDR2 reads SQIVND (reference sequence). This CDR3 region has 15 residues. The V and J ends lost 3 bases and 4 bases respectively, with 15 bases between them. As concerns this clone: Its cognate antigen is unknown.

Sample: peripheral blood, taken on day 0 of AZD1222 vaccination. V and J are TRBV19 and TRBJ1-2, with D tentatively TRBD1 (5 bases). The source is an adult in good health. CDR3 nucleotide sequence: TGTGCCAGTAGTATGTCCCAGGGATTACGCTATGGCTACACCTTC. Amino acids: CASSMSQGLRYGYTF.